What follows are 22 T cell receptor beta chains derived from one specimen sequenced in a study of blood T cells in healthy people across ages. A sample-barcoded 5' primer and a J-beta primer mix were used in a second PCR of about 7 to 12 cycles. MiXCR was run by TCRdb on the 5' RACE reads, yielding one entry per CDR3 protein. This sample has some 670,000 distinct CDR3 sequences, with roughly half found just once. The sequenced sample consisted of blood. All receptors come from a woman at least 80 years old in good health.

The rearrangement joins TRBV24-1 to TRBJ2-5, with a possible D match to TRBD1 (6 bases). CDR1 KGHDR and CDR2 SFDVKD come from the germline V gene. V was clipped by 2 bases and J by 4 bases, with 7 bases between them. The CDR3 covers 13 residues. The chain's CDR3 is CATSDSDRETQYF. The CDR3 nucleotides read TGTGCCACCAGTGATTCGGACAGAGAGACCCAGTACTTC.

The chain carries TRBV28 and TRBJ2-5, with unresolved D. V dropped 3 bases and J dropped 4 bases, with 9 bases sitting between them. Germline V lookup: CDR1 MDHEN, CDR2 SYDVKM. CDR3 size: 13 residues. In DNA form, the CDR3 reads TGTGCCAGCAGTTTTCGGCTCCGAGAGACCCAGTACTTC. As protein: CASSFRLRETQYF.

The chain is built from TRBV15 and TRBJ2-4; no firm D call. The CDR3 has 13 amino acids. Germline CDR1 reads LNHNV; CDR2 reads YYDKDF (reference sequence). V was shortened by 6 bases and J by 0 bases, with 6 bases between the two germline ends. The CDR3 DNA sequence: TGTGCCACCAGTCTGATAGCCAAAAACATTCAGTACTTC. Its translation: CATSLIAKNIQYF.

The chain couples TRBV6-6 to TRBJ2-5, with 9 bases lining up with TRBD2. Trimming took 2 bases from V and 5 from J; bases not matched to a gene: 6. The CDR3 has 15 amino acids. The germline gives CDR1 MNHNY, CDR2 SVGAGI (reference sequence). In DNA, the CDR3 is TGTGCCAGCAGTTACCGTTTAGCGGGAGATGAGACCCAGTACTTC. Amino acid sequence: CASSYRLAGDETQYF.

This clonotype was seen a single time. This clone may be a read error of a much larger clone one base away. The J gene is TRBJ2-7, the V gene TRBV2, with D unresolved. CDR1 and CDR2 from the germline V gene are SNHLY and FYNNEI. V lost 4 bases, J lost 6 bases, and 16 bases lay in between. This CDR3 spans 14 amino acids. Here the CDR3 reads CASSASDRISEQYF. CDR3 DNA sequence: TGTGCCAGCAGTGCCTCGGATCGCATCTCCGAGCAGTACTTC.

This chain links TRBV6-5 with TRBJ1-4; D might be TRBD1 (5 bases). Germline lookup yields CDR1 MNHEY and CDR2 SVGAGI. CDR3 length equals 13 residues. V dropped 11 bases and J dropped 5 bases, with 15 bases sitting between them. CDR3 sequence: CAARGTANEKLFF. The CDR3 DNA reads as TGTGCCGCCCGAGGGACTGCGAATGAAAAACTGTTTTTT.

The chain uses TRBV4-3 and TRBJ2-5; D remains unclear. This CDR3 contains 16 residues. CDR1 and CDR2 from the germline V gene are LGHNA and YSLEER. With 0 bases removed from V and 4 bases from J, the gap between germline ends came to 15 bases. CDR3: CASSQDHTTSGETQYF. The CDR3, as DNA: TGCGCCAGCAGCCAAGATCACACCACCTCGGGAGAGACCCAGTACTTC.

This clonotype was found many times. The chain uses TRBV3-1 and TRBJ1-1, with unresolved D. The CDR3 length is 12 residues. V dropped 6 bases and J dropped 0 bases, with 5 bases sitting between them. The germline gives CDR1 LGHDT, CDR2 YNNKEL (reference sequence). The CDR3, as DNA: TGTGCCAGCAGTCGGGTGAACACTGAAGCTTTCTTT. Amino acids: CASSRVNTEAFF.

This rearrangement joins TRBV18 to TRBJ2-3; weak D call: TRBD1 (6 bases). Germline loops: CDR1 KGHSH, CDR2 LQKENI. The ends were cut back, 3 bases at V and 2 bases at J, with 9 bases in the middle. CDR3 size: 14 residues. Here the CDR3 reads CASSPTGITDTQYF. CDR3 nucleotide sequence: TGTGCCAGCTCACCCACAGGGATCACAGATACGCAGTATTTT.

The chain recombines TRBV2 with TRBJ2-3, with D perhaps TRBD2 (6 bases). The V and J ends lost 6 bases and 4 bases respectively, with 17 bases between them. The V gene's germline CDR1 is SNHLY and CDR2 FYNNEI. The CDR3 runs to 15 residues. The CDR3 DNA reads TGTGCCAGCAGCCCGGGGAGCGGGTTGTCAGATACGCAGTATTTT. Its protein product is CASSPGSGLSDTQYF.

This clonotype came up a few times. The chain employs TRBV10-3 and TRBJ2-5; TRBD1 matches at 8 bases. Trimming cost V 6 bases and J 4 bases; bases outside gene matches: 10. Per the germline V gene, CDR1 is ENHRY and CDR2 is SYGVKD. The CDR3 contains 15 residues. CDR3 DNA sequence: TGTGCCATCAGCACGACAGGGGTCGGCATAGAGACCCAGTACTTC. Protein product: CAISTTGVGIETQYF.

This clonotype was found many times. The chain links TRBV28 to TRBJ2-5, with D possibly TRBD1 on 6 matching bases. Germline lookup yields CDR1 MDHEN and CDR2 SYDVKM. V gave up 5 bases and J gave up 5 bases, with 24 bases separating them. This CDR3 comprises 17 residues. CDR3 in amino acids: CASSRRQDIWSRETQYF. For the CDR3, the DNA is TGTGCCAGCAGTAGGCGACAGGACATTTGGTCTCGGGAGACCCAGTACTTC.

A single count supports this clonotype. The chain links TRBV5-1 to TRBJ2-3, with 12 bases fitting TRBD2. This CDR3 is 17 amino acids long. Trimming cost V 4 bases and J 0 bases; bases outside gene matches: 6. Looked up from germline, CDR1 is SGHRS and CDR2 is YFSETQ. CDR3 DNA: TGCGCCAGCAGCCCAGGGACTAGCGGGCGTAGCACAGATACGCAGTATTTT. Its translation is CASSPGTSGRSTDTQYF.

This clonotype was observed a few times. The chain joins TRBV2 to TRBJ2-4; D call uncertain. Trimming stripped 7 bases from V and 13 bases from J, with 14 bases between. This CDR3 contains 11 residues. Per the germline V gene, CDR1 is SNHLY and CDR2 is FYNNEI. CDR3 bases: TGTGCCAGCACTCTAGGGAATGAGCAGTACTTC. Its protein is CASTLGNEQYF.

This clonotype was seen more than once but under ten times. This sequence joins TRBV10-3 and TRBJ2-2; TRBD2 matches 7 bases. After removal of 7 bases from V and 0 bases from J, the junction contained 5 bases not matched to a gene. Germline-derived CDR1 and CDR2 are ENHRY and SYGVKD. The CDR3 extends over 15 amino acids. DNA for the CDR3: TGTGCCATCACCCGGACTAGGTCGAACACCGGGGAGCTGTTTTTT. This encodes CAITRTRSNTGELFF.

Of note for this clonotype: Being one base from a much bigger clone, this may be a read error. The chain is built from TRBV5-1 and TRBJ2-7; D is unclear. The DNA end is more similar to TRBJ2-5, so the J call may be wrong. The CDR3 has 15 amino acids. Looked up from germline, CDR1 is SGHRS and CDR2 is YFSETQ. DNA of the CDR3: TGCGCCAGCAGCTTGGCCGTCTCCCCAGAGGAGACCCAGTACTTC. Protein sequence: CASSLAVSPEETQYF.

The sample holds a few counts of this clonotype. This chain uses TRBV15 with TRBJ2-5; a possible D gene is TRBD1 (6 bases). CDR3 length: 16 amino acids. V was cut by 0 bases and J by 2 bases, with 13 bases left in between. Germline V gives CDR1 LNHNV, CDR2 YYDKDF (reference sequence). DNA for the CDR3: TGTGCCACCAGCAGAGACCGGGACATCCTACAAGAGACCCAGTACTTC. This sequence encodes CATSRDRDILQETQYF.

This clonotype was seen many times. The chain joins TRBV3-1 to TRBJ2-1; 7 nucleotides agree with TRBD2. The CDR3 covers 15 residues. Germline lookup yields CDR1 LGHDT and CDR2 YNNKEL (reference sequence). V lost 2 bases and J lost 4; bases outside the gene matches: 5. The CDR3 DNA sequence: TGTGCCAGCAGCCAAATGGGAGGGACGTACAATGAGCAGTTCTTC. This encodes CASSQMGGTYNEQFF.

At least ten counts were recorded for this clonotype. This chain uses TRBV5-1 with TRBJ2-3; D unclear. The CDR3 totals 13 residues. With 0 bases removed from V and 5 bases from J, the gap between germline ends came to 7 bases. CDR1 and CDR2 (germline): SGHRS, YFSETQ. In nucleotides, the CDR3 is TGCGCCAGCAGCTTGGTGATAGGAGATACGCAGTATTTT. This sequence encodes CASSLVIGDTQYF.

The rearrangement links TRBV7-7 to TRBJ2-5; D not resolved. CDR1 and CDR2 (germline): SSHAT, FNYEAQ (reference sequence). Trimming took off 5 bases at V and 4 bases at J, with 11 bases between the two ends. CDR3 length: 13 amino acids. In DNA form, the CDR3 reads TGTGCCAGCAGCGTGGAGCGTGGAGAGACCCAGTACTTC. Its protein is CASSVERGETQYF.

This clonotype was observed a few times. CDR3 DNA: TGCAGTGCTAGTGGCGGAACGAGAGGCTACACCTTC. Amino acid sequence: CSASGGTRGYTF. The V gene is TRBV20-1, the J gene TRBJ1-2; the D is unclear. The germline CDR1 and CDR2 sequences are DFQATT and SNEGSKA (reference sequence). The CDR3 spans 12 residues. V was cut by 3 bases and J by 8 bases, with 13 bases left in between.

The rearrangement links TRBV3-1 to TRBJ1-5; D remains ambiguous. Germline V lookup: CDR1 LGHDT, CDR2 YNNKEL (reference sequence). Trimming took off 2 bases at V and 1 base at J, with 6 bases between the two ends. CDR3 size: 14 residues. The CDR3: CASSQRHSNQPQHF. CDR3 DNA sequence: TGTGCCAGCAGCCAACGGCACAGCAATCAGCCCCAGCATTTT.